This T cell receptor (beta chain) was profiled in a study of cytomegalovirus exposure and HLA in healthy donors (dated by TCRdb to between 2016 and 2019). With regard to the full study: According to an earlier analysis of a few hundred of the donors, roughly 180 million T cells yielded 120 million or so unique TCR beta sequences and approximately 300 Gb of sequence data. An early release covering roughly 580 HLA-typed donors comprised about 300 gigabases of sequencing data and approximately 85 million unique TCR sequences. Of the approximately 400 genotyped donors, roughly 85% fell in the genetic ancestry cluster associated with self-reported Caucasian donors. The study was designed to test whether signatures of past pathogen exposure could be identified by cataloging public T cell receptors. The study used immunosequencing to profile the T cell repertoires of approximately 690 subjects and linked those repertoires to cytomegalovirus serostatus. Besides the first cohort of 666 subjects, a separate validation cohort made up of 120 different subjects was used. To predict cytomegalovirus infection status, the study combined high-throughput TCR immunosequencing, statistical association of individual TCRs with disease status, and machine learning. A later analysis re-analyzed previously published TCR beta repertoires from approximately 670 donors and added high-resolution HLA genotyping to study TCR occurrence patterns. Rather than drawing on any new phenotypic data, the later analysis identified candidate immune exposures from TCR beta sequences and the way those sequences occurred across donors. An earlier analysis of a few hundred of the donors applied high-throughput TCR beta sequencing to assess whether each TCR beta V gene segment acted as functional or pseudogenic. Alongside the repertoire data, information on donor age, sex, ethnicity and CMV serostatus was compiled. Genome-wide SNP genotypes for about 60% of the roughly 700 donors were used in a later genetic analysis, which treated that subset as a discovery cohort. All discovery cohort repertoires had been generated on a single sequencing platform. HLA typing covered class I and class II loci at four-digit resolution. Typing coverage varied by locus: roughly 620-640 donors for A, B, C, DRB1 and DQB1; more than 500 for DQA1; about 600 for DPA1; 450 to 480 for DPB1. Four or five DR-DQ haplotypes were handled as single units for association and clustering because linkage in the cohort was strong. Among 300 to 500 genotyped donors of the cohort, an average of around 250,000 unique TCR beta nucleotide sequences was sequenced per donor, of which approximately 18% were non-productive. Study-wide findings and limitations: Some IMGT-functional V segments, including TRBV6-2 and TRBV6-3, could not be told apart with the 87-base-pair reads, so those segments were excluded. A later analysis associated 16,951 TCR beta sequences with specific HLA alleles at a false discovery rate of 0.05. A further reported finding was that TCR beta sequences accurately predicted the HLA-A and HLA-B alleles for most subjects in the first cohort. Immune exposure information for the cohort was limited to CMV serostatus. The authors suggested that the approach could potentially be extended to other disease states and immunological phenotypes. In both the original and validation cohorts, the classifier was reported to diagnose cytomegalovirus status with high specificity and sensitivity. V-gene and J-gene trimming of TCR beta chains was associated with a missense DCLRE1C variant in a later genetic analysis, and the association was replicated in an independent cohort. In vitro tests confirmed that a few of the cytomegalovirus-associated TCR beta chains recognize cytomegalovirus antigens. In an earlier analysis of about 600 of the donors, most TCR beta V segments appeared in productive rearrangements about 87% or about 30% of the time, broadly matching IMGT annotations. In a later analysis, most CMV-associated TCR beta chains were found to appear HLA-restricted, with HLA associations seemingly driven largely by CMV exposure. Because HLA typing was missing for some donors at each locus, association tests included only the typed subset. The sequencing pipeline was judged likely to have produced a cluster of highly shared sequence variants as a technical artifact. Most TCR sequences were seen in very few donors, while some public TCRs were found in many individuals. In the study, some 160 TCR beta chains were listed as associated with cytomegalovirus. According to a later analysis, TCR association rates differed among HLA loci, with DRB1 alleles showing the most associated TCRs and HLA-C alleles showing the fewest. Correlated functional status among segregating V segments might reflect linkage disequilibrium, but an unknown experimental factor could not be ruled out. The earlier analysis of some 540 of the donors excluded around 17 rarely observed V segments, including chromosome 9 orphons, because counts were too low. Roughly uniform sequencing depth across donors was assumed in presence/absence analyses, although this assumption may not hold. In a later genetic analysis, fewer N-insertions in productive TCRs were reported among donors in an Asian-associated ancestry cluster than the roughly 700-donor mean. This cohort had only TCR beta chains sequenced, and the lack of alpha or paired-chain data limited which features could be detected. Strong co-occurrence of HLA alleles, especially DR and DQ, made assigning TCR associations to individual alleles difficult. A later analysis found that HLA-associated TCR beta chains were more clonally expanded and had lower generation probabilities than equally common non-associated chains. Several of the top co-occurrence clusters appeared to be linked to parvovirus B19, influenza, CMV and Epstein-Barr virus, according to a later analysis.

About this clone itself: Its antigen remains unidentified. Per-nucleotide qualities are absent, and no much larger clonotype sits a single base away.

The cohort was made up of about 670 healthy bone marrow donors. At the time of sampling, every cohort member was nominally healthy, though immune exposures that went unrecorded were likely present. The donor was CMV seropositive and was included in the group of around 300 seropositive cohort members. A peripheral blood sample was provided by each donor, and peripheral blood mononuclear cells were used for TCR beta sequencing. The Qiagen DNeasy Blood Extraction Kit was used to extract genomic DNA from the blood cell samples. V is clipped by 2 bases and J by 6 bases, and the sequence between their germline boundaries is 18 bases long. The CDR3 numbers 16 residues from cysteine through phenylalanine. Here the CDR3 DNA is all that survives: 48 bases in frame from base 1. Taken from the germline V gene, the CDR1 and CDR2 loops are KGHSH and LQKENI. The library relied on the immunoSEQ multiplex PCR assay. For the multiplex PCR, a mixture combining 60 forward primers for TCR Vbeta segments and 13 reverse primers for TCR Jbeta segments was used. The CDR3 region of rearranged TCR beta genes was amplified from genomic DNA by a multiplex PCR assay. The Illumina HiSeq System was used to sequence the amplified TCR beta libraries as 87-base-pair reads. As for the authors' bioinformatics: A later analysis counted about 80 million unique TCR beta chains across the 600 to 850 repertoires, and roughly 11 million of these chains were shared by at least two donors. A nearest-neighbor algorithm error-corrected the raw reads and collapsed the reads into unique sequences, merging closely related sequences to remove PCR and sequencing errors. CDR3 sequences were aligned to IMGT reference sequences to assign V, D and J gene segments. Each retained sequence needed at least a six-nucleotide match to both a V gene segment and a J gene segment. Rearrangements were called productive when the CDR3 lacked stop codons and stayed in frame with V and J; all others were non-productive. CDR3 was defined according to IMGT convention as the region running from the second conserved V-encoded cysteine to the conserved J-encoded phenylalanine. Sequences without an unambiguous match to a single V gene segment were excluded from the earlier analysis of several hundred of the donors. In an earlier analysis of about 590 of the donors, a V segment was called functional when productive rearrangements were above 56.7%, and segregating when the standard deviation between donors exceeded 5%. To diagnose cytomegalovirus status from the catalog of TCR beta chain sequences, a statistical classification framework was built. A later analysis assigned V and J genes by comparing TCR nucleotide sequences with IMGT/GENE-DB human TR gene sequences. Using the TCRdist pipeline, a later analysis assigned CDR3 sequences along with most-parsimonious VDJ recombination scenarios. A later analysis defined each TCR beta chain by its CDR3 amino acid sequence plus V-gene family, and excluded reads lacking a unique V-gene family. As a way to deal with suspected cross-contamination and a sequencing artifact, a later analysis dropped under 600 nucleotide sequences that were highly shared and had low generation probability. In a later analysis, a clonal expansion index for each public chain was calculated from normalized within-repertoire ranks of inferred template counts. A later analysis computed generation probabilities with a VDJ recombination model fitted to out-of-frame rearrangements, and checked the results against IGoR. In a later analysis, TCR-TCR, TCR-HLA and TCR-CMV co-occurrence was scored with hypergeometric tests, and a repertoire-size bias correction was applied to TCR pairs. False discovery rates were estimated in a later analysis by permuting HLA or CMV assignments 20 times. In a later analysis, co-occurring TCRs were grouped using DBSCAN, and TCRdist sequence similarity was added for clustering within HLA-allele-positive subsets. For co-occurrence clustering, repertoires with fewer than 30,000 or more than 120,000 public chains were excluded, along with roughly 5 repertoires with anomalous nucleotide sharing. Entries here come from immuneACCESS through TCRdb and include only in-frame sequences with V and J called. Some clones fail to appear in such tables; in the studies checked, an unresolved V gene covers under half of the shortfall, and the cause of the remainder is unknown. The V and J calls and clone size were taken over from that table, and D and trimming were inferred from the DNA. The sample table holds tens of thousands of clones, of which just over 70% were seen once. The leading ten clones occupy approximately 4.4% of the sample.

The sequence was collected from a man aged 55 to 70 in good health and CMV-seropositive. Source material: PBMCs. The chain is made from TRBV18 and TRBJ2-3, with a tentative D gene TRBD2 over 5 matching bases. The CDR3 sequence is CASSPIGRRPGDTQYF. At the DNA level, the sequence is TGTGCCAGCTCACCAATTGGTAGGCGGCCGGGGGATACGCAGTATTTT.